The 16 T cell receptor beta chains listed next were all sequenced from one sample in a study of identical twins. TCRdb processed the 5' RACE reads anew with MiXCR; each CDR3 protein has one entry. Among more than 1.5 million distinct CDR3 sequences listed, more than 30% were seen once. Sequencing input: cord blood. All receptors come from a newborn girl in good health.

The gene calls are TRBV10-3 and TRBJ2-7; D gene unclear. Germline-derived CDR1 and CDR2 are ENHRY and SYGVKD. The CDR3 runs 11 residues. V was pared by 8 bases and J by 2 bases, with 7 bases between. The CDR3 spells CAIGSAYEQYF. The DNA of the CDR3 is TGTGCCATCGGTTCTGCCTACGAGCAGTACTTC.

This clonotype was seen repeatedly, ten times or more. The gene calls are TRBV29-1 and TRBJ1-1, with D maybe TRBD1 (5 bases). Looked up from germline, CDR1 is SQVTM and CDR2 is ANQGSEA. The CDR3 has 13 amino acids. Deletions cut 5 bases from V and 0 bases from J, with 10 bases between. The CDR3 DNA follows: TGCAGCGTTCCGGCAGGGTTGAACACTGAAGCTTTCTTT. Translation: CSVPAGLNTEAFF.

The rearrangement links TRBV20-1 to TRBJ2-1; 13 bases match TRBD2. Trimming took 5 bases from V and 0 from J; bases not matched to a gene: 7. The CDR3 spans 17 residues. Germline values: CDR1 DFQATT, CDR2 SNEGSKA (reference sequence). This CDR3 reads CSAAGLAGWISYNEQFF. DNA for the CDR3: TGCAGTGCTGCGGGACTAGCGGGATGGATCTCCTACAATGAGCAGTTCTTC.

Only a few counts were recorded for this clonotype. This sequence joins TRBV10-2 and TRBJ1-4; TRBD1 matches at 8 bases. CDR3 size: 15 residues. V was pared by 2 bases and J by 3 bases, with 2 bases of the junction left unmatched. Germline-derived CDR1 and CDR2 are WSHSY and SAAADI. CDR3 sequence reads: CASSERTGSNEKLFF. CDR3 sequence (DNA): TGCGCCAGCAGTGAGAGGACAGGGTCTAATGAAAAACTGTTTTTT.

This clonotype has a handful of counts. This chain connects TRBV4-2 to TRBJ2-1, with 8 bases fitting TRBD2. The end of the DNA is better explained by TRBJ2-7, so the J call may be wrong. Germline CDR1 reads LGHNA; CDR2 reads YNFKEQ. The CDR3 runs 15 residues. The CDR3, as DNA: TGTGCCAGCAGCCAATCGAGCGGGGGTTACAATGAGCAGTACTTC. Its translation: CASSQSSGGYNEQYF.

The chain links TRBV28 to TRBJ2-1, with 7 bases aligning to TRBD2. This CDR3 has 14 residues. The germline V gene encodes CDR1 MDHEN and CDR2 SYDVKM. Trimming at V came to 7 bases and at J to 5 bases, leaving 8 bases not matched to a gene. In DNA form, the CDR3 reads TGTGCCAGCACCGAGCGGGACGTCAACAATGAGCAGTTCTTC. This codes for CASTERDVNNEQFF. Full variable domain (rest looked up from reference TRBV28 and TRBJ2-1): DVKVTQSSRYLVKRTGEKVFLECVQDMDHENMFWYRQDPGLGLRLIYFSYDVKMKEKGDIPEGYSVSREKKERFSLILESASTNQTSMYLCASTERDVNNEQFFGPGTRLTVL.

The CDR3 region has the DNA TGTGCCAGCAGCCACGGGGTAGATGAGCAGTTCTTC. Its translation: CASSHGVDEQFF. The V and J genes are TRBV4-2 and TRBJ2-1; TRBD2 might be the D (5 bases). CDR3 length: 12 residues. V lost 3 bases and J 8 bases, leaving 8 bases between the germline ends. CDR1 is LGHNA and CDR2 is YNFKEQ in the germline V gene.

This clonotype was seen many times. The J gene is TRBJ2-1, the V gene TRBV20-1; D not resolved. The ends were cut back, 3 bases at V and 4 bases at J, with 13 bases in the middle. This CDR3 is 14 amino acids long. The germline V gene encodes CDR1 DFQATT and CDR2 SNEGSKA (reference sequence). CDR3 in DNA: TGCAGTGCTAGTTCACGAAATCGATACAATGAGCAGTTCTTC. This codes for CSASSRNRYNEQFF.

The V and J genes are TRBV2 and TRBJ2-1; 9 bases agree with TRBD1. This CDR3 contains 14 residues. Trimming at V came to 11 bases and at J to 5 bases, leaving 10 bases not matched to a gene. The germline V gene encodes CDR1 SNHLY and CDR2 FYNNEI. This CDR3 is CAGDRDGAHNEQFF. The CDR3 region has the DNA TGTGCCGGGGACAGGGACGGAGCTCACAATGAGCAGTTCTTC.

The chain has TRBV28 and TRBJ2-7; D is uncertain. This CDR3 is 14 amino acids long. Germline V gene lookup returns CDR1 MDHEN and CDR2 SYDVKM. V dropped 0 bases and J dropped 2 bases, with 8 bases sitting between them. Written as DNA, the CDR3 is TGTGCCAGCAGTTTATGGTTACAGACCTACGAGCAGTACTTC. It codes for CASSLWLQTYEQYF.

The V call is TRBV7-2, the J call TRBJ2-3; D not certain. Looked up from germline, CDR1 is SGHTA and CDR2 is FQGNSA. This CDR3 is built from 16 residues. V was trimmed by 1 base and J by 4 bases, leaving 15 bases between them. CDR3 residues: CASSLGWGPISDTQYF. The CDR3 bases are TGTGCCAGCAGCTTAGGGTGGGGTCCGATATCAGATACGCAGTATTTT.

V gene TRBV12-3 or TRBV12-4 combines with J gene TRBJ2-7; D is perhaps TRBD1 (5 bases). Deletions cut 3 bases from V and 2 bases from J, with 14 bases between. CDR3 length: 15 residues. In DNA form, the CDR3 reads TGTGCCAGCAGTTTTCGGGCAGGGCGAACCTACGAGCAGTACTTC. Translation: CASSFRAGRTYEQYF.

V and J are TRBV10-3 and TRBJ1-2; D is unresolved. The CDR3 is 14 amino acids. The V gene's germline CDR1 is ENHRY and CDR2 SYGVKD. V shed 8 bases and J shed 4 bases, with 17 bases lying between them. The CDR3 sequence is CAIDPNGRLYGYTF. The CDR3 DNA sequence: TGTGCCATCGATCCTAATGGGAGGCTCTATGGCTACACCTTC.

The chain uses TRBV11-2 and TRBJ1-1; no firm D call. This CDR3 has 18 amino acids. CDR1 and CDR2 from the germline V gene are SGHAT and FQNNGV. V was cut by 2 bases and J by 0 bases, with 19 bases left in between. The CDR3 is CASSLSRAPGLMNTEAFF. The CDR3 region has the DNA TGTGCCAGCAGCTTATCCCGTGCCCCGGGGTTAATGAACACTGAAGCTTTCTTT.

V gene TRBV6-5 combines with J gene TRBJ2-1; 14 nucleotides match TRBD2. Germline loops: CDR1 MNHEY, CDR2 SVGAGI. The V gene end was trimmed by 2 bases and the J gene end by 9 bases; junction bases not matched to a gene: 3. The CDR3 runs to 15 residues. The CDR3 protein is CASSYGTSGSVEQFF. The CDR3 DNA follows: TGTGCCAGCAGTTACGGGACTAGCGGGAGCGTTGAGCAGTTCTTC.

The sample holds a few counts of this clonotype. CDR3 nucleotide sequence: TGTGCCAGCAGCGAGACAGTCGGGCGAGAGACCCAGTACTTC. This translates into CASSETVGRETQYF. This chain connects TRBV7-2 to TRBJ2-5; TRBD1 might be the D (5 bases). Germline V gene data show CDR1 as SGHTA and CDR2 as FQGNSA. This CDR3 has 14 residues. V was clipped by 5 bases and J by 4 bases, with 14 bases between them.